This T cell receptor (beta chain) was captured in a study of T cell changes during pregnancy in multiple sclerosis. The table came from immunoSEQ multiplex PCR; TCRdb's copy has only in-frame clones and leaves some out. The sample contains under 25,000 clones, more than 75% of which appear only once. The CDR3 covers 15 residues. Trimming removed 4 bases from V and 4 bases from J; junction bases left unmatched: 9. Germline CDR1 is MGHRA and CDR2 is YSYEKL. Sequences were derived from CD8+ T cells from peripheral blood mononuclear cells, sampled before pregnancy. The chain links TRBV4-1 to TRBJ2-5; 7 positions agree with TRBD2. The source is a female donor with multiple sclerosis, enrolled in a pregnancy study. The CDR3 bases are TGCGCCAGCAGCCCGGCCTCGTGGGAGGGAGAGACCCAGTACTTC. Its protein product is CASSPASWEGETQYF.